This entry lists 21 T cell receptor beta chains sequenced from one sample in a study of cytomegalovirus exposure and HLA in healthy donors. A multiplex PCR was run with 60 Vbeta primers and 13 Jbeta primers. Sequencing was performed with immunoSEQ multiplex PCR; in TCRdb, only in-frame clones are kept and a portion is missing. Here the sample spans under 300,000 clones, about nine tenths being singletons. Sequencing input: PBMCs. The receptors originated from a man aged 40-49 years in good health and CMV-seropositive.

The CDR3 DNA reads TGTGCCAGCAGTCCAGGACAGAGGTATAACTATGGCTACACCTTC. It specifies CASSPGQRYNYGYTF. V is TRBV27 and J is TRBJ1-2, with D perhaps TRBD1 (6 bases). V was shortened by 5 bases and J by 1 base, with 14 bases between the two germline ends. Germline V CDR1 and CDR2: MNHEY, SMNVEV (reference sequence). The CDR3 spans 15 residues.

The chain is built from TRBV7-9 and TRBJ1-1; TRBD1 agrees at 11 bases. Germline loops: CDR1 SEHNR, CDR2 FQNEAQ (reference sequence). V gave up 1 base and J gave up 7 bases; unmatched junction bases: 2. The CDR3 is 14 amino acids. CDR3 amino acids: CASSLEGQGVEAFF. For the CDR3, the DNA is TGTGCCAGCAGCTTAGAGGGACAGGGGGTTGAAGCTTTCTTT.

The genes are TRBV7-9 and TRBJ1-1, with D uncertain. The V end was cut by 2 bases, the J end by 0 bases, with 10 bases between. Germline CDR1 SEHNR, CDR2 FQNEAQ (reference sequence). There are 15 residues in the CDR3. CDR3 loop: CASSLQYGLNTEAFF. The CDR3 DNA sequence: TGTGCCAGCAGCTTACAGTATGGGCTGAACACTGAAGCTTTCTTT.

The chain combines TRBV9 with TRBJ1-2; 8 nucleotides line up with TRBD1. The CDR3 sequence is 13 residues long. The junction had 1 base not matched to a gene; V was cut back by 3 bases and J by 3 bases. CDR1 is SGDLS, CDR2 YYNGEE, per germline. CDR3 sequence reads: CASSATGDYGYTF. The CDR3, as DNA: TGTGCCAGCAGCGCGACAGGGGACTATGGCTACACCTTC.

V and J are TRBV27 and TRBJ2-1; TRBD2 aligns across 13 bases. There are 17 residues in the CDR3. The trim removed 4 bases at V and 2 bases at J, leaving 5 bases unmatched. The germline CDR1 and CDR2 sequences are MNHEY and SMNVEV (reference sequence). The CDR3 sequence is CASSSATSGRAYNEQFF. CDR3 sequence (DNA): TGTGCCAGCAGTTCAGCCACTAGCGGGAGGGCCTACAATGAGCAGTTCTTC.

This chain uses TRBV27 with TRBJ1-3; D is perhaps TRBD1 (6 bases). The V and J ends lost 8 bases and 0 bases respectively, with 11 bases between them. CDR3 length equals 14 residues. Germline V gene data show CDR1 as MNHEY and CDR2 as SMNVEV (reference sequence). For the CDR3, the DNA is TGTGCCAGCTCTACAGGGACCTCTGGAAACACCATATATTTT. Protein: CASSTGTSGNTIYF.

The chain combines TRBV5-4 with TRBJ1-2, with TRBD1 matching 8 bases. The CDR3 extends over 15 amino acids. From germline, CDR1 is SGHNT and CDR2 YYREEE (reference sequence). V lost 1 base, J lost 7 bases, and 9 bases stayed unmatched. CDR3 sequence (DNA): TGTGCCAGCAGCTTGTTCGCCAGGGGGCAGGTTGGCTACACCTTC. This codes for CASSLFARGQVGYTF.

The chain has TRBV4-2 and TRBJ2-7; 7 bases are shared with TRBD2. The CDR3 is 21 residues long. The V gene's germline CDR1 is LGHNA and CDR2 YNFKEQ. V trimming: 4 bases; J trimming: 6 bases; junction bases outside the gene matches: 30. The CDR3 DNA follows: TGTGCCAGCAGCCGCCGATCAATGAGGAGAGGGAGTGGACTAGAAGGGATCGAGCAGTACTTC. Its translation is CASSRRSMRRGSGLEGIEQYF.

The CDR3 DNA reads as TGTGCCAGCAGTGCCGCCGCGGAGGAGTATGGCTACACCTTC. Protein product: CASSAAAEEYGYTF. This chain connects TRBV6-5 to TRBJ1-2; D unresolved. Trimming took 5 bases from V and 5 from J, leaving 15 bases between them. Germline loops: CDR1 MNHEY, CDR2 SVGAGI. The CDR3 has 14 residues.

The count of this clone is one. One end of the junction varies from germline; a read error may be responsible. The rearrangement joins TRBV7-9 to TRBJ2-7; a possible D gene is TRBD1 (6 bases). The CDR3 has 15 residues. Per germline, CDR1 SEHNR and CDR2 FQNEAQ (reference sequence). The CDR3 coding sequence is TGTTCCAGCAGCTCCCCATCCCAGGGGCCTTACGAGCAGTACTTC. It encodes CSSSSPSQGPYEQYF.

The V call is TRBV7-2, the J call TRBJ2-1; D might be TRBD2 (5 bases). This CDR3 contains 11 residues. Germline V CDR1 and CDR2: SGHTA, FQGNSA. The V end lost 3 bases, the J end lost 9 bases, and 6 bases lay between the germline ends. The CDR3 here is CASSLAGEQFF. The CDR3, as DNA: TGTGCCAGCAGCTTGGCGGGTGAGCAGTTCTTC.

V usage is TRBV6-6 and J usage is TRBJ2-3, with D unresolved. Trimming left V 6 bases short and J 5 bases short, with 9 bases between. The CDR3 is 12 residues long. Germline values: CDR1 MNHNY, CDR2 SVGAGI (reference sequence). The CDR3 region has the DNA TGTGCCAGCAGCCCGAGTGGAGATACGCAGTATTTT. It yields the protein CASSPSGDTQYF.

V and J are TRBV7-9 and TRBJ1-5; D is perhaps TRBD1 (6 bases). The germline V gene encodes CDR1 SEHNR and CDR2 FQNEAQ (reference sequence). The CDR3 length is 19 residues. V was shortened by 3 bases and J by 4 bases, with 25 bases between the two germline ends. CDR3 residues: CASSFSRLGAGVTNQPQHF. As DNA, the CDR3 is TGTGCCAGCAGCTTCTCCAGGCTGGGGGCAGGAGTAACGAATCAGCCCCAGCATTTT.

V gene TRBV4-2 combines with J gene TRBJ2-7; D gene unclear. V lost 0 bases to trimming and J lost 5 bases, with 14 bases between them. Germline V gene lookup returns CDR1 LGHNA and CDR2 YNFKEQ. This CDR3 comprises 15 residues. The CDR3 DNA reads as TGTGCCAGCAGCCAAGAGGAGTTAGTCATCCACGAGCAGTACTTC. Translated, it gives CASSQEELVIHEQYF.

This clone has only one observation. The genes are TRBV27 and TRBJ2-7; TRBD2 matches 7 bases. V shed 5 bases, J shed 2 bases, and the junction held 9 bases outside the gene matches. The germline V gene has CDR1 MNHEY and CDR2 SMNVEV (reference sequence). The CDR3 has 15 amino acids. The CDR3 sequence: CASSPPGGAAYEQYF. For the CDR3, the DNA is TGTGCCAGCAGTCCACCGGGGGGAGCGGCCTACGAGCAGTACTTC.

This chain joins TRBV6-5 and TRBJ2-7; 8 bases match TRBD2. Per germline, CDR1 MNHEY and CDR2 SVGAGI. V was clipped by 8 bases and J by 0 bases; unmatched bases: 3. This CDR3 contains 13 residues. CDR3 DNA: TGTGCCAGCTGGACTAGCCCCTCCTACGAGCAGTACTTC. This encodes CASWTSPSYEQYF.

The chain has TRBV9 and TRBJ1-5, with 9 bases aligning to TRBD1. The CDR3 has 18 residues. J lost 0 bases, V lost 3 bases, and 10 bases had no gene match. In germline, CDR1 is SGDLS, CDR2 YYNGEE. The CDR3, as DNA: TGTGCCAGCAGCGAACAGGGGGCCCCGAGTTATAGCAATCAGCCCCAGCATTTT. Encoded protein: CASSEQGAPSYSNQPQHF.

The chain uses TRBV19 and TRBJ2-7; 13 bases line up with TRBD2. Germline V CDR1 and CDR2: LNHDA, SQIVND (reference sequence). The CDR3 contains 15 residues. J was trimmed by 5 bases and V by 5 bases; bases with no gene match: 6. CDR3 nucleotide sequence: TGTGCCAGTAGTCCCCGGACTAGCGGGAGCGACGAGCAGTACTTC. As protein: CASSPRTSGSDEQYF.

The chain joins TRBV18 to TRBJ1-1; 8 bases are a match to TRBD1. The CDR3 sequence is 14 residues long. The germline gives CDR1 KGHSH, CDR2 LQKENI. Trimming cost V 8 bases and J 1 base; bases outside gene matches: 6. The CDR3 region is CASTGQGGNTEAFF. The CDR3 nucleotides are TGTGCCAGCACCGGACAGGGAGGGAACACTGAAGCTTTCTTT.

This chain uses TRBV27 with TRBJ2-2; possible D gene TRBD1, 5 bases. The CDR3 runs 13 residues. Germline lookup yields CDR1 MNHEY and CDR2 SMNVEV (reference sequence). Trimming removed 4 bases from V and 8 bases from J, with 11 bases in between. CDR3 protein: CASSWQGGGELFF. The DNA for the CDR3 is TGTGCCAGCAGTTGGCAGGGCGGTGGGGAGCTGTTTTTT.

The genes are TRBV10-3 and TRBJ2-7; 10 nucleotides line up with TRBD2. This CDR3 is 16 amino acids long. The junction had 9 bases not matched to a gene; V was cut back by 3 bases and J by 4 bases. Germline V gene sequence: CDR1 ENHRY, CDR2 SYGVKD. The CDR3 bases are TGTGCCATCAGTGATGATAGCGGGAGGAAAAAATACGAGCAGTACTTC. This translates into CAISDDSGRKKYEQYF.